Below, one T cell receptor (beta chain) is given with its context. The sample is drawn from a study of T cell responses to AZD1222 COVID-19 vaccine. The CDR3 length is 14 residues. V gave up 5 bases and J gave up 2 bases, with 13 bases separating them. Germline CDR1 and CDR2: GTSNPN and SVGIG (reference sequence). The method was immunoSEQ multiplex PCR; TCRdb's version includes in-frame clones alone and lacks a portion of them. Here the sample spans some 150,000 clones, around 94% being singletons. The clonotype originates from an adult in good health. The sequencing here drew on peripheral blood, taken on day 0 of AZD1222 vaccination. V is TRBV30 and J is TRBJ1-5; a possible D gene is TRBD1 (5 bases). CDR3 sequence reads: CAWGRDSGNQPQHF. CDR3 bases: TGTGCCTGGGGCCGAGACAGTGGCAATCAGCCCCAGCATTTT.